This T cell receptor (beta chain) came from a study of T cell changes during pregnancy in multiple sclerosis (dated by TCRdb to the late 2010s). Concerning the study at large: The study looked at changes in the T cell repertoire across pregnancy in women with multiple sclerosis.

As concerns this clone: Its antigen is unknown. No clone much larger than this one lies a single base away; base qualities are absent.

V and J are truncated by 2 bases and 4 bases respectively, leaving an intervening sequence of 14 bases. Via the germline V gene (reference sequence), CDR1 is GTSNPN and CDR2 SVGIG. From the cysteine up to the phenylalanine, the CDR3 has a length of 14 residues. Just CDR3 DNA is preserved here, 42 bases in frame from base 1. Library preparation employed the immunoSEQ multiplex PCR assay. TCRdb obtained this table from immuneACCESS and retained in-frame rearrangements with V and J assigned. These tables miss some clones; where compared with another copy, unresolved V genes account for less than half of the shortfall, and the remainder is unexplained. The sample records over 50,000 clones, approximately 90% of which are singletons. Clones ranked in the top ten supply less than 6% of the sample.

The chain employs TRBV30 and TRBJ1-2; the D region possibly corresponds to TRBD1 (5 bases align). The TCR comes from a human donor whose cells served as feeder cells for cultures in a pregnancy study. Sequences were obtained from peripheral blood from another person, used as feeder cells. DNA sequence: TGTGCCTGGAGTCACCCGGGGGACTCCTATGGCTACACCTTC. Its coded protein is CAWSHPGDSYGYTF.